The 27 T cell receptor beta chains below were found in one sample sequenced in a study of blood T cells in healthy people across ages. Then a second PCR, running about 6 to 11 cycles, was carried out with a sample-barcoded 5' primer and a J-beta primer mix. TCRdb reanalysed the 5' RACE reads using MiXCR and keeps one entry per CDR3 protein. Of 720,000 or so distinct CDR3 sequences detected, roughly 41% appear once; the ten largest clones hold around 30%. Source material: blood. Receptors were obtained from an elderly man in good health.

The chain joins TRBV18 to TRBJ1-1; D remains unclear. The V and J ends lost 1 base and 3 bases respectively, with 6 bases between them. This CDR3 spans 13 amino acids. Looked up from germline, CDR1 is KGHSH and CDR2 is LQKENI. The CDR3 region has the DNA TGTGCCAGCTCACCACGGGGATACACTGAAGCTTTCTTT. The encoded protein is CASSPRGYTEAFF.

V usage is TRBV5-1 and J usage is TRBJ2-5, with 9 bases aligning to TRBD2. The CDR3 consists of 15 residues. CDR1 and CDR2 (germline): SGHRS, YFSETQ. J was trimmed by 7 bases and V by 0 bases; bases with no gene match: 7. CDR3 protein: CASSLERAGGGTQYF. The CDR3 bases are TGCGCCAGCAGCTTGGAACGAGCGGGGGGCGGGACCCAGTACTTC.

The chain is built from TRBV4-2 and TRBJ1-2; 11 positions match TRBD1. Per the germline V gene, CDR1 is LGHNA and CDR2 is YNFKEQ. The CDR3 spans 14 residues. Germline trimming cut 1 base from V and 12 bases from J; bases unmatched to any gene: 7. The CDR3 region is CASSQGTGGCGDTF. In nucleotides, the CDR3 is TGTGCCAGCAGCCAAGGGACAGGGGGCTGCGGAGACACCTTC.

CDR3 in DNA: TGCAGTGCTAGAGCCACAGGGCTAGCGGGGGGCTTAAGGTCCTACAATGAGCAGTTCTTC. As protein: CSARATGLAGGLRSYNEQFF. This sequence joins TRBV20-1 and TRBJ2-1, with 11 bases lining up with TRBD2. Germline trimming cut 1 base from V and 1 base from J; bases unmatched to any gene: 15. Germline lookup yields CDR1 DFQATT and CDR2 SNEGSKA (reference sequence). CDR3 length: 20 amino acids.

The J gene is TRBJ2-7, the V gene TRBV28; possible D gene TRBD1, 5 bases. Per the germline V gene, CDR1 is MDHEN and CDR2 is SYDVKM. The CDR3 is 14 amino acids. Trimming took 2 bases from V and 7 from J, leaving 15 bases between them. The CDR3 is CASSLPDSQTEQYF. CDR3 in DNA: TGTGCCAGCAGTTTACCCGACAGCCAGACGGAGCAGTACTTC.

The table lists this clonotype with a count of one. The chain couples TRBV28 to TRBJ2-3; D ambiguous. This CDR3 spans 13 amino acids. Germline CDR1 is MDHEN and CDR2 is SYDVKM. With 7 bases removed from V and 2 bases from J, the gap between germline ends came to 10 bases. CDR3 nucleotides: TGTGCCAGCACCCGGGCCGTCACAGATACGCAGTATTTT. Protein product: CASTRAVTDTQYF.

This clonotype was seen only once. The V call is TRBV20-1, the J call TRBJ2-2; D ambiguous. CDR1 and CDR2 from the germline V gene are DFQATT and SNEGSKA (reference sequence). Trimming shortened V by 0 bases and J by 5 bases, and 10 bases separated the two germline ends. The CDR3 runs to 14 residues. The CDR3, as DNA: TGCAGTGCTAGAGATGTGGTGAGGACCGGGGAGCTGTTTTTT. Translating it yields CSARDVVRTGELFF.

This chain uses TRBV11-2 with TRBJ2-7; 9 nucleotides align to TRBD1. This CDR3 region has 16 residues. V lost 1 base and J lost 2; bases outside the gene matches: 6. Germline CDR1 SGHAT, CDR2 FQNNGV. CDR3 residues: CASSLGSGQGPYEQYF. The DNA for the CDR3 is TGTGCCAGCAGCTTAGGTTCGGGACAGGGTCCCTACGAGCAGTACTTC.

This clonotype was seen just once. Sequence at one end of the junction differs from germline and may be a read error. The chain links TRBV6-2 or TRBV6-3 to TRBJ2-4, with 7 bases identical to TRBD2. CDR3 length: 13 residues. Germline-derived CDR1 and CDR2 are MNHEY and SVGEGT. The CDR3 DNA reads TGTGCCAGCAGTTCAGCGGGGAGAAACACTCAGTACTTC. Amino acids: CASSSAGRNTQYF.

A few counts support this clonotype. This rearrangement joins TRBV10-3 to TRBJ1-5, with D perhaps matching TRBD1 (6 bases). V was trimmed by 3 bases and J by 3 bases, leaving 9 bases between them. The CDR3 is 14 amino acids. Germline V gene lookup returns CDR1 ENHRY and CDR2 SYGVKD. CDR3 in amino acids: CAISDRGHNQPQHF. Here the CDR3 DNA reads TGTGCCATCAGTGACAGGGGACACAATCAGCCCCAGCATTTT.

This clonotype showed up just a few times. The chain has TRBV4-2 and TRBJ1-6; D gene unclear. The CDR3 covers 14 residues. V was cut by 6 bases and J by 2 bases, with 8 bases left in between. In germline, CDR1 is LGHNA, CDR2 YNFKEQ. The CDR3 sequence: CASSDTTYNSPLHF. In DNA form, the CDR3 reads TGTGCCAGCAGTGATACGACCTATAATTCACCCCTCCACTTT.

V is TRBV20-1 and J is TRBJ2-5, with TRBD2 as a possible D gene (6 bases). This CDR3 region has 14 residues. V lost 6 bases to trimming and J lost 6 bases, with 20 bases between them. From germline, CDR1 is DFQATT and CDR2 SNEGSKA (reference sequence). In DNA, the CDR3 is TGCAGTGCGGATGGGGGGAGACAGTTGAAGACCCAGTACTTC. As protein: CSADGGRQLKTQYF.

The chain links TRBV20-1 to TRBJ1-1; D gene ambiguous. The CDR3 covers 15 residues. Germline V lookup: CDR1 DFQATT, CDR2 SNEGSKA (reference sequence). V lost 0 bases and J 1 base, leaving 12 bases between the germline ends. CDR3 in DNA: TGCAGTGCTAGAGATGGTAGGGCAGGGAACACTGAAGCTTTCTTT. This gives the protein CSARDGRAGNTEAFF.

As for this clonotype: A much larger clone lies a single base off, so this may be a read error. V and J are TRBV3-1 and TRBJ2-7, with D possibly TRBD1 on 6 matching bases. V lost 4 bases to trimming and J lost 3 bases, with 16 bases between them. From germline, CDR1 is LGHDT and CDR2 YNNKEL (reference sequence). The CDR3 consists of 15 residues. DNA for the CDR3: TGTGCCAGCAGCCTACACCGGGGACACTTCTACGAGCAGTACTTC. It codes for CASSLHRGHFYEQYF.

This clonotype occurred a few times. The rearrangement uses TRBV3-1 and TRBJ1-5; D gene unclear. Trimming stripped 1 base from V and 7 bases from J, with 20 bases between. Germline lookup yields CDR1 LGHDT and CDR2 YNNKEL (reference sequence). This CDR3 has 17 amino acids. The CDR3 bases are TGTGCCAGCAGCCAAGGATTACCCGGCCTCCCCAACCAGCCCCAGCATTTT. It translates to CASSQGLPGLPNQPQHF.

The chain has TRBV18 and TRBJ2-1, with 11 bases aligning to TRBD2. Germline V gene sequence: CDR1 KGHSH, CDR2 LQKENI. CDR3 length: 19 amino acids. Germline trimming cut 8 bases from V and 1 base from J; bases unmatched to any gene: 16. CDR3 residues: CASSQNWGLAVASYNEQFF. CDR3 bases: TGTGCCAGCAGCCAAAATTGGGGACTAGCGGTGGCGTCCTACAATGAGCAGTTCTTC.

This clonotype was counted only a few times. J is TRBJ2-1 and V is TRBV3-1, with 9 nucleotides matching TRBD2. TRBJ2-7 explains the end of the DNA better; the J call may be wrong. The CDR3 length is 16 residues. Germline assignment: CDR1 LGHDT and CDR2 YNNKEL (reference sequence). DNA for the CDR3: TGTGCCAGCAGCCAAGTGCGGGGGGGGACCTACAATGAGCAGTACTTC. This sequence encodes CASSQVRGGTYNEQYF.

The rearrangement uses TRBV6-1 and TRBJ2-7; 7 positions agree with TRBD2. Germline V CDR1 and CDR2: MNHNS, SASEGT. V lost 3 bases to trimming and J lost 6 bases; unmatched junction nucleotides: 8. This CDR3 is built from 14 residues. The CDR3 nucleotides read TGTGCCAGCAGTGAGGGACTACCGCTCCCCGAGCAGTACTTC. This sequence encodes CASSEGLPLPEQYF.

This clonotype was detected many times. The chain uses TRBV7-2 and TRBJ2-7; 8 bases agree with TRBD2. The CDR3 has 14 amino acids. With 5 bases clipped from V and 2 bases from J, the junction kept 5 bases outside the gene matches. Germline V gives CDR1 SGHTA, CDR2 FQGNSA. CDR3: CASSRGGITYEQYF. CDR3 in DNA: TGTGCCAGCAGCCGCGGGGGGATTACCTACGAGCAGTACTTC.

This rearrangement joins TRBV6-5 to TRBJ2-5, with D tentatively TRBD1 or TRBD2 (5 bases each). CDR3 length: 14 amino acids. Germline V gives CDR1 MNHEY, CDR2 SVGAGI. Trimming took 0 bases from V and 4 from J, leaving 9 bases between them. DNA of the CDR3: TGTGCCAGCAGTTACTCGGGTGGGGGAGAGACCCAGTACTTC. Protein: CASSYSGGGETQYF.

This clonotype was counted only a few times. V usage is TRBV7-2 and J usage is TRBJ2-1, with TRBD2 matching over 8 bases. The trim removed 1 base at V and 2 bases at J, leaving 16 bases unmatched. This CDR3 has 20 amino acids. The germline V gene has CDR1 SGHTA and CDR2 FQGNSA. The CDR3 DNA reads TGTGCCAGCAGCTTAGGAGGGCCGGGGGGGAGCGGGAGTGCCTACAATGAGCAGTTCTTC. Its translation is CASSLGGPGGSGSAYNEQFF.

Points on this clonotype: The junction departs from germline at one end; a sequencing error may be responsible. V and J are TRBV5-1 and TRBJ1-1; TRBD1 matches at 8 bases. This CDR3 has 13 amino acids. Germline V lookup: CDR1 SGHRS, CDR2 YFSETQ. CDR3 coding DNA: TGTGCCAGCAGCTTTACAGGGGGCACTGAAGCTTTCTTT. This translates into CASSFTGGTEAFF.

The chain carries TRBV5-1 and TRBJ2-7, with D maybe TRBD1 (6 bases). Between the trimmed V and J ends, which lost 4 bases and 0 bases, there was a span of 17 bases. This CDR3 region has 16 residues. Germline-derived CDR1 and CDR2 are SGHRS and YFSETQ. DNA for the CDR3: TGCGCCAGCAGCCAAAGGGGGACGTCGAGCTCCTACGAGCAGTACTTC. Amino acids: CASSQRGTSSSYEQYF.

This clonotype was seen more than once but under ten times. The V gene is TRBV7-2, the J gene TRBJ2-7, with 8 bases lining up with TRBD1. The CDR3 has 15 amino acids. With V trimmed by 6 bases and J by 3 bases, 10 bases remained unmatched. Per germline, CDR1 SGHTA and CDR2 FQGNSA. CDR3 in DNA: TGTGCCAGCAGTTTGACAGGGGTGATGTACTACGAGCAGTACTTC. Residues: CASSLTGVMYYEQYF.

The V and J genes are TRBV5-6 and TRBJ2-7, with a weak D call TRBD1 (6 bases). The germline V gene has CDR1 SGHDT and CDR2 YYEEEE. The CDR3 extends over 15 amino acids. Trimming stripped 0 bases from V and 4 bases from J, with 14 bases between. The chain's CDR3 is CASSLAGTQNYEQYF. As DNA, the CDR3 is TGTGCCAGCAGCTTGGCCGGGACACAGAATTACGAGCAGTACTTC.

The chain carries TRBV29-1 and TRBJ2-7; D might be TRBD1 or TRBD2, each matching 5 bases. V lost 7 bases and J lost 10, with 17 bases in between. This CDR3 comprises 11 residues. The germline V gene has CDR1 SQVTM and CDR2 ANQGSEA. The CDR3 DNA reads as TGCAGCGCCCGGGACCCGTCCTCCCAGTACTTC. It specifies CSARDPSSQYF.

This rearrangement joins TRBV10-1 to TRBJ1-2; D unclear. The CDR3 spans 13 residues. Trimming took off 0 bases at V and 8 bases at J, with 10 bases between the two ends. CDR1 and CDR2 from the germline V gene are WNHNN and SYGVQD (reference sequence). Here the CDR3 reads CASSESNGNGYTF. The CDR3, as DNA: TGCGCCAGCAGTGAGTCTAACGGTAACGGCTACACCTTC.